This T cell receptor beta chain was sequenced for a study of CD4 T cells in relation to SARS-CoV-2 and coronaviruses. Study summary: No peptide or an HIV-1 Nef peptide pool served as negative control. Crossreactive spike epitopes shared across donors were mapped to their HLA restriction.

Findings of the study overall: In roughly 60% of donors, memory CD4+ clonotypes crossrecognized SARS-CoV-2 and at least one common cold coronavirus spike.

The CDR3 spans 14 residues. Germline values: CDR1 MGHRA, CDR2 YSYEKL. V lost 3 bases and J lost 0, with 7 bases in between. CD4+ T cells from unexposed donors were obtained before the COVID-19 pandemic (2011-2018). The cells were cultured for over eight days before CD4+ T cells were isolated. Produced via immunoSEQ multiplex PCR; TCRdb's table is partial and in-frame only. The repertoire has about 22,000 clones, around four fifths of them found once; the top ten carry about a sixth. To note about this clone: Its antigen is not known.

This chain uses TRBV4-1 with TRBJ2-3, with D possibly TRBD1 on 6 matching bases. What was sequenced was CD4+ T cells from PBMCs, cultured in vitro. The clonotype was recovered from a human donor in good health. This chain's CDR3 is CASSQGASTDTQYF. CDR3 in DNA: TGCGCCAGCAGCCAGGGGGCTAGCACAGATACGCAGTATTTT.